This is a list of T cell receptor beta chains from one sample in a study of regulatory T cells in long-lasting Graves disease. TCRdb redid the calling of the multiplex PCR reads with MiXCR, one entry per CDR3 protein. The sample comprises a few hundred thousand distinct CDR3 sequences, about a quarter of which are singletons, and roughly a quarter rests with the top ten. This sample comprised peripheral blood mononuclear cells (PBMCs), obtained when the disease was refractory, from a patient treated with antithyroid drugs. Every receptor here comes from a female donor with Graves disease. The CDR3 runs from the conserved cysteine through the conserved F or W. Size values are once, few and many counts, or a class for expanded clones, and some rows have none.

abundance: -; v_gene: TRBV6-5; CDR3aa: CASSYPGTGTGEQYF
abundance: once; v_gene: TRBV5-1; CDR3aa: CASSLDSQFTYEQYF
abundance: many; v_gene: TRBV11-2; CDR3aa: CASSLVGQPPYEQYF
abundance: few; v_gene: TRBV5-6; CDR3aa: CASSVPGSTNEKLFF
abundance: -; v_gene: TRBV11-2; CDR3aa: CASSLGQLAQPQHF
abundance: -; v_gene: TRBV29-1; CDR3aa: CSVLAEETYEQYF
abundance: -; v_gene: TRBV27; CDR3aa: CASRMGQNNSPLHF
abundance: many; v_gene: TRBV2; CDR3aa: CASTPSGVGPGELFF
abundance: many; v_gene: TRBV20-1; CDR3aa: CSARQVTSSYEQYF
abundance: -; v_gene: TRBV28; CDR3aa: CASSSSGAGIQYF
abundance: -; v_gene: TRBV7-9; CDR3aa: CASSSPRGNIQYF
abundance: -; v_gene: TRBV29-1; CDR3aa: CSVVTTGGNTEAFF
abundance: many; v_gene: TRBV12-3/TRBV12-4; CDR3aa: CASNYWDQPQHF
abundance: few; v_gene: TRBV7-3; CDR3aa: CASSLAAGGGETQYF
abundance: few; v_gene: TRBV6-5; CDR3aa: CASSYQAGGPSLPYEQYF
abundance: many; v_gene: TRBV30; CDR3aa: CAWSVEEGKLFF
abundance: many; v_gene: TRBV2; CDR3aa: CASSEINRAQPQHF
abundance: -; v_gene: TRBV24-1; CDR3aa: CATSGQGPSSYEQYF
abundance: few; v_gene: TRBV6-5; CDR3aa: CASSYRRAGTGDNTEAFF
abundance: -; v_gene: TRBV4-1; CDR3aa: CASSPREANEKLFF
abundance: few; v_gene: TRBV12-3/TRBV12-4; CDR3aa: CALGVANTGELFF
abundance: few; v_gene: TRBV6-9; CDR3aa: CASSYSPGQGVGNTIYF
abundance: many; v_gene: TRBV3-1; CDR3aa: CASSQYGRQSGGYTF
abundance: many; v_gene: TRBV15; CDR3aa: CATSRGSSGGSDTEAFF
abundance: -; v_gene: TRBV5-1; CDR3aa: CASSLTSGNTIYF
abundance: -; v_gene: TRBV7-9; CDR3aa: CASSLDLYTEAFF
abundance: many; v_gene: TRBV2; CDR3aa: CASSVSPAVYTEAFF
abundance: few; v_gene: TRBV20-1; CDR3aa: CSARDHPSEFSGRPLHF
abundance: few; v_gene: TRBV7-9; CDR3aa: CASSRGGLGSENIQYF
abundance: many; v_gene: TRBV20-1; CDR3aa: CSATKGQTNQPQHF
abundance: few; v_gene: TRBV18; CDR3aa: CASSPPRQGPDIQYF
abundance: many; v_gene: TRBV6-2/TRBV6-3; CDR3aa: CASSYRGTATFNSPLHF
abundance: many; v_gene: TRBV28; CDR3aa: CASSLGRGPQHF
abundance: many; v_gene: TRBV12-3/TRBV12-4; CDR3aa: CASSPLGPVGTSGRDNFNEQFF
abundance: -; v_gene: TRBV19; CDR3aa: CASSSDRARNEQFF
abundance: -; v_gene: TRBV28; CDR3aa: CASSATVYEQYF
abundance: -; v_gene: TRBV11-2; CDR3aa: CASSQDRGFNQPQHF
abundance: -; v_gene: TRBV3-1; CDR3aa: CASSHWGPAGTKTVYEQYF
abundance: -; v_gene: TRBV27; CDR3aa: CASSQTSANSYEQYF
abundance: once; v_gene: TRBV3-1; CDR3aa: CASSQSGQGTDTQYF
abundance: -; v_gene: TRBV11-2; CDR3aa: CASSGGQGEIGELFF
abundance: few; v_gene: TRBV7-2; CDR3aa: CASSLDGGRVEKLFF
abundance: few; v_gene: TRBV20-1; CDR3aa: CSAGLGTGAIYEQYF
abundance: many; v_gene: TRBV6-1; CDR3aa: CASSELGRGNQPQHF
abundance: -; v_gene: TRBV2; CDR3aa: CASSEEASFRDTQYF
abundance: many; v_gene: TRBV5-5; CDR3aa: CASSFDDTNTEAFF
abundance: few; v_gene: TRBV5-1; CDR3aa: CASSHRDTLVEQYF